This T cell receptor beta chain is drawn from a study of T-cell memory formation after mild COVID-19. This clonotype was observed a few times. TCRdb called the 5' RACE reads again in MiXCR, with one record for every CDR3 protein. The table lists about 400,000 distinct CDR3 sequences, 16% of them singletons, with approximately 21% in the top ten. The germline V gene has CDR1 SGHVS and CDR2 FNYEAQ. The CDR3 is 14 residues long. The V and J ends lost 6 bases and 5 bases, in that order; junction bases with no gene match: 4. Source material: PBMCs or a T cell subset sorted from them (not recorded which). The chain links TRBV7-6 to TRBJ2-1; 10 bases line up with TRBD2. The receptor was isolated from a man younger than 30 who had mild COVID-19 (a few samples of this study predate the infection). Cell type and time point are not known. CDR3 loop: CASRKREGHNEQFF. In DNA form, the CDR3 reads TGTGCCAGCAGAAAGCGGGAGGGACACAATGAGCAGTTCTTC.